The rows below give T cell receptor beta chains drawn from one sample of a study of shared clonotypes between healthy human individuals. Clones were read by immunoSEQ multiplex PCR, and TCRdb kept only the in-frame ones, dropping some. Altogether hundreds of thousands of clones are present, 90% to 95% being singletons, with the ten largest covering 24%. The sample was naive CD8+ T cells sorted from blood. The receptors derive from a man in his thirties or forties in good health. Each CDR3 is given with its conserved first and last residue. Each record gives: clone size, J gene, D gene, V gene, CDR3 length, CDR3 protein, CDR3 DNA. A D gene is named only where the DNA matches it firmly. Only part of the rows carry a size: once, few, many, or a class if the clone is expanded.

size: -
J: TRBJ1-5
D: -
V: TRBV6-5
length: 14
CDR3: CASSRGYSNQPQHF
DNA: TGTGCCAGCAGTAGGGGCTATAGCAATCAGCCCCAGCATTTT

size: -
J: TRBJ1-4
D: -
V: TRBV9
length: 14
CDR3: CASSVEGRNEKLFF
DNA: TGTGCCAGCAGCGTAGAGGGCAGAAATGAAAAACTGTTTTTT

size: -
J: TRBJ2-7
D: -
V: TRBV7-6
length: 13
CDR3: CASSLTASYEQYF
DNA: TGTGCCAGCAGCTTAACCGCCTCCTACGAGCAGTACTTC

size: -
J: TRBJ2-1
D: TRBD2
V: TRBV4-3
length: 16
CDR3: CASSQDTAGAGNEQFF
DNA: TGCGCCAGCAGCCAAGATACAGCGGGAGCGGGCAATGAGCAGTTCTTC

size: -
J: TRBJ2-5
D: -
V: TRBV6-1
length: 13
CDR3: CASSGTAQETQYF
DNA: TGTGCCAGCAGTGGAACAGCACAAGAGACCCAGTACTTC

size: -
J: TRBJ2-3
D: TRBD2
V: TRBV29-1
length: 16
CDR3: CSVEGTSGAFTDTQYF
DNA: TGCAGCGTTGAAGGGACTAGCGGAGCCTTCACAGATACGCAGTATTTT

size: once
J: TRBJ1-1
D: -
V: TRBV19
length: 15
CDR3: CASSIDVVRGPEAFF
DNA: TGTGCCAGTAGTATAGACGTGGTAAGGGGACCTGAAGCTTTCTTT

size: -
J: TRBJ2-7
D: TRBD2
V: TRBV9
length: 16
CDR3: CASSPHPGGRVDEQYF
DNA: TGTGCCAGCAGCCCTCATCCGGGGGGGAGGGTCGACGAGCAGTACTTC

size: once
J: TRBJ1-4
D: TRBD1
V: TRBV5-4
length: 16
CDR3: CASSDTGTGQVEKLFF
DNA: TGTGCCAGCAGCGACACCGGGACAGGGCAAGTGGAAAAACTGTTTTTT

size: -
J: TRBJ2-3
D: -
V: TRBV7-9
length: 17
CDR3: CASGYLQKTGATDTQYF
DNA: TGTGCCAGCGGATACCTTCAAAAAACCGGGGCGACAGATACGCAGTATTTT

size: -
J: TRBJ2-3
D: -
V: TRBV7-9
length: 15
CDR3: CASSLDPNLGGTQYF
DNA: TGTGCCAGCAGCTTAGATCCAAACCTCGGGGGAACGCAGTATTTT

size: -
J: TRBJ2-3
D: TRBD2
V: TRBV4-3
length: 15
CDR3: CASSQTSGSTDTQYF
DNA: TGCGCCAGCAGCCAAACTAGCGGCTCCACAGATACGCAGTATTTT

size: medium-sized
J: TRBJ2-7
D: -
V: TRBV27
length: 15
CDR3: CASRIGAGQPYEQYF
DNA: TGTGCCAGCAGAATAGGGGCGGGCCAGCCCTACGAGCAGTACTTC

size: -
J: TRBJ2-2
D: -
V: TRBV7-8
length: 17
CDR3: CASSLVFRTENTGELFF
DNA: TGTGCCAGCAGCTTAGTTTTCCGGACAGAGAACACCGGGGAGCTGTTTTTT

size: -
J: TRBJ2-1
D: TRBD1
V: TRBV9
length: 15
CDR3: CASSVWGQGYNEQFF
DNA: TGTGCCAGCAGCGTGTGGGGACAGGGGTACAATGAGCAGTTCTTC

size: -
J: TRBJ2-7
D: -
V: TRBV7-2
length: 12
CDR3: CASSPRDYEQYF
DNA: TGTGCCAGCAGCCCACGCGACTACGAGCAGTACTTC

size: -
J: TRBJ2-5
D: TRBD2
V: TRBV29-1
length: 14
CDR3: CSVDLGLAEETQYF
DNA: TGCAGCGTTGATTTGGGACTAGCGGAAGAGACCCAGTACTTC

size: -
J: TRBJ2-7
D: TRBD2
V: TRBV4-1
length: 13
CDR3: CASSTGLADEQYF
DNA: TGCGCCAGCAGCACGGGACTAGCGGACGAGCAGTACTTC

size: -
J: TRBJ2-3
D: TRBD2
V: TRBV7-9
length: 16
CDR3: CASSPPRLAETDTQYF
DNA: TGTGCCAGCAGCCCACCCCGGCTAGCGGAAACAGATACGCAGTATTTT

size: -
J: TRBJ2-7
D: -
V: TRBV6-4
length: 13
CDR3: CASSDGRGYEQYF
DNA: TGTGCCAGCAGTGACGGGCGGGGCTACGAGCAGTACTTC

size: -
J: TRBJ2-1
D: -
V: TRBV11-2
length: 13
CDR3: CASSPRDHNEQFF
DNA: TGTGCCAGCAGCCCAAGGGACCACAATGAGCAGTTCTTC

size: -
J: TRBJ1-4
D: -
V: TRBV18
length: 19
CDR3: CASSPPTDSGGFANEKLFF
DNA: TGTGCCAGCTCACCACCGACGGACAGCGGCGGCTTCGCTAATGAAAAACTGTTTTTT

size: -
J: TRBJ2-5
D: TRBD1
V: TRBV7-9
length: 15
CDR3: CASSLVDRGYETQYF
DNA: TGTGCCAGCAGCTTAGTAGACAGGGGTTACGAGACCCAGTACTTC

size: -
J: TRBJ2-7
D: -
V: TRBV27
length: 15
CDR3: CASSPAPRGPYEQYF
DNA: TGTGCCAGCAGTCCCGCGCCACGAGGGCCGTATGAGCAGTACTTC

size: few
J: TRBJ2-1
D: -
V: TRBV28
length: 13
CDR3: CASRLQEYNEQFF
DNA: TGTGCCAGCAGGCTACAGGAGTACAATGAGCAGTTCTTC

size: once
J: TRBJ2-5
D: TRBD2
V: TRBV7-9
length: 17
CDR3: CASSPPPFSGSEETQYF
DNA: TGTGCCAGCAGCCCTCCCCCGTTTAGCGGGAGTGAAGAGACCCAGTACTTC

size: few
J: TRBJ2-1
D: -
V: TRBV27
length: 14
CDR3: CASSLTTVVDEQFF
DNA: TGTGCCAGCAGTTTGACGACCGTTGTGGATGAGCAGTTCTTC

size: -
J: TRBJ2-7
D: -
V: TRBV4-2
length: 13
CDR3: CASSQEVLYEQYF
DNA: TGTGCCAGCAGCCAAGAGGTCCTGTACGAGCAGTACTTC

size: -
J: TRBJ1-2
D: TRBD1
V: TRBV29-1
length: 16
CDR3: CSVVGDDRGANYGYTF
DNA: TGCAGCGTTGTGGGGGACGACAGGGGAGCTAACTATGGCTACACCTTC

size: -
J: TRBJ2-1
D: -
V: TRBV13
length: 15
CDR3: CASSLDLSSYNEQFF
DNA: TGTGCCAGCAGCTTAGATCTCAGCTCCTACAATGAGCAGTTCTTC

size: -
J: TRBJ2-7
D: TRBD1
V: TRBV7-9
length: 14
CDR3: CASSFRGPYYEQYF
DNA: TGTGCCAGCAGCTTCAGGGGGCCCTACTACGAGCAGTACTTC

size: -
J: TRBJ2-7
D: -
V: TRBV7-9
length: 16
CDR3: CASSLVFLDDPSEQYF
DNA: TGTGCCAGCAGCTTAGTTTTTTTGGACGACCCGTCCGAGCAGTACTTC

size: -
J: TRBJ2-7
D: -
V: TRBV11-2
length: 13
CDR3: CASSSRGVYEQYF
DNA: TGTGCCAGCAGCTCCAGGGGGGTATACGAGCAGTACTTC

size: once
J: TRBJ2-3
D: -
V: TRBV6-4
length: 16
CDR3: CASTLPSRLDTDTQYF
DNA: TGTGCCAGCACCCTTCCAAGCAGATTAGACACAGATACGCAGTATTTT

size: -
J: TRBJ2-1
D: TRBD2
V: TRBV13
length: 13
CDR3: CASGTLAVDEQFF
DNA: TGTGCCAGCGGAACTCTAGCGGTCGATGAGCAGTTCTTC

size: -
J: TRBJ2-3
D: -
V: TRBV7-2
length: 14
CDR3: CASSPAEWTDTQYF
DNA: TGTGCCAGCAGCCCAGCGGAATGGACAGATACGCAGTATTTT

size: -
J: TRBJ1-1
D: TRBD1
V: TRBV27
length: 17
CDR3: CASSSRDRGIMNTEAFF
DNA: TGTGCCAGCAGTTCCCGGGACAGGGGAATTATGAACACTGAAGCTTTCTTT

size: many
J: TRBJ2-1
D: TRBD2
V: TRBV7-9
length: 15
CDR3: CASSLASGRRNEQFF
DNA: TGTGCCAGCAGCTTAGCTAGCGGGAGGAGGAATGAGCAGTTCTTC

size: -
J: TRBJ1-1
D: -
V: TRBV27
length: 13
CDR3: CASSPGSYTEAFF
DNA: TGTGCCAGCAGTCCCGGTTCCTACACTGAAGCTTTCTTT

size: -
J: TRBJ2-7
D: TRBD1
V: TRBV11-2
length: 14
CDR3: CASSSPGQGYEQYF
DNA: TGTGCCAGCAGCAGTCCGGGACAGGGGTACGAGCAGTACTTC

size: -
J: TRBJ2-7
D: -
V: TRBV15
length: 16
CDR3: CATSRGPAEFSYEQYF
DNA: TGTGCCACCAGCAGAGGGCCAGCGGAATTCTCCTACGAGCAGTACTTC

size: -
J: TRBJ2-2
D: TRBD2
V: TRBV9
length: 17
CDR3: CASRDSASGSDTGELFF
DNA: TGTGCCAGCAGGGATAGCGCTAGCGGGAGCGACACCGGGGAGCTGTTTTTT

size: -
J: TRBJ2-1
D: -
V: TRBV7-9
length: 14
CDR3: CASSLRGPGFEQFF
DNA: TGTGCCAGCAGCTTAAGGGGTCCTGGGTTTGAGCAGTTCTTC

size: -
J: TRBJ1-1
D: -
V: TRBV27
length: 14
CDR3: CASSLTGLNTEAFF
DNA: TGTGCCAGCAGTCTGACCGGACTGAACACTGAAGCTTTCTTT

size: -
J: TRBJ2-7
D: -
V: TRBV28
length: 14
CDR3: CASSAVGARYEQYF
DNA: TGTGCCAGCAGCGCGGTTGGGGCGCGGTACGAGCAGTACTTC

size: -
J: TRBJ2-1
D: -
V: TRBV6-5
length: 13
CDR3: CASSYGSTSLLFF
DNA: TGTGCCAGCAGTTACGGTTCGACTAGTCTACTGTTCTTC

size: -
J: TRBJ2-3
D: -
V: TRBV27
length: 12
CDR3: CASSFGPDTQYF
DNA: TGTGCCAGCAGTTTCGGTCCAGATACGCAGTATTTT

size: -
J: TRBJ2-2
D: -
V: TRBV5-6
length: 13
CDR3: CASSPTGTGELFF
DNA: TGTGCCAGCAGCCCCACAGGGACCGGGGAGCTGTTTTTT

size: -
J: TRBJ2-1
D: -
V: TRBV29-1
length: 13
CDR3: CSVKTVNTDEQFF
DNA: TGCAGCGTCAAGACAGTTAATACGGATGAGCAGTTCTTC

size: -
J: TRBJ2-5
D: TRBD1
V: TRBV28
length: 17
CDR3: CASSPRERDRGLETQYF
DNA: TGTGCCAGCAGTCCAAGAGAAAGGGACAGGGGGCTGGAGACCCAGTACTTC

size: -
J: TRBJ1-4
D: -
V: TRBV7-2
length: 15
CDR3: CASSLRGFGEEKLFF
DNA: TGTGCCAGCAGCTTAAGAGGCTTCGGGGAGGAAAAACTGTTTTTT

size: -
J: TRBJ2-1
D: -
V: TRBV7-9
length: 14
CDR3: CASSGLAPRGEQFF
DNA: TGTGCCAGCAGTGGACTCGCTCCGCGGGGTGAGCAGTTCTTC

size: -
J: TRBJ1-5
D: TRBD1
V: TRBV6-1
length: 19
CDR3: CASSDPFGGQDFNNQPQHF
DNA: TGTGCCAGCAGTGATCCCTTCGGCGGACAGGATTTTAACAATCAGCCCCAGCATTTT

size: -
J: TRBJ2-3
D: TRBD1
V: TRBV11-2
length: 16
CDR3: CASSLAGGIRTDTQYF
DNA: TGTGCCAGCAGCTTAGCAGGGGGCATTCGCACAGATACGCAGTATTTT

size: once
J: TRBJ2-7
D: -
V: TRBV28
length: 15
CDR3: CASSLRLLRGYEQYF
DNA: TGTGCCAGCAGTTTAAGACTTCTAAGGGGCTACGAGCAGTACTTC

size: few
J: TRBJ2-3
D: -
V: TRBV27
length: 13
CDR3: CASSYTNTDTQYF
DNA: TGTGCCAGCTCTTACACCAACACAGATACGCAGTATTTT

size: -
J: TRBJ2-7
D: -
V: TRBV11-2
length: 14
CDR3: CASSLGPALYEQYF
DNA: TGTGCCAGCAGCCTAGGACCAGCGCTCTACGAGCAGTACTTC